The next 8 T cell receptor beta chains were all read from a single sample in a study of shared clonotypes between healthy human individuals. The method was immunoSEQ multiplex PCR; TCRdb's version includes in-frame clones alone and lacks a portion of them. The table includes some 2,400,000 clones, approximately 96% detected once. The sample taken for sequencing was naive CD4+ T cells sorted from blood. Noted subset: CD45RA+ positively selected. These receptors were obtained from a man between 18 and 35 years old in good health.

This clone was observed a single time. This sequence joins TRBV28 and TRBJ1-1; weak D call: TRBD1 (6 bases). CDR1 is MDHEN and CDR2 is SYDVKM in the germline V gene. V lost 5 bases to trimming and J lost 8 bases, with 15 bases between them. The CDR3 runs to 13 residues. CDR3 nucleotide sequence: TGTGCCAGCAGTCAACAGGGCTTCCCCGAAGCTTTCTTT. Translated, it gives CASSQQGFPEAFF. The variable domain in full, completed from reference TRBV28 and TRBJ1-1, reads DVKVTQSSRYLVKRTGEKVFLECVQDMDHENMFWYRQDPGLGLRLIYFSYDVKMKEKGDIPEGYSVSREKKERFSLILESASTNQTSMYLCASSQQGFPEAFFGQGTRLTVV.

The gene calls are TRBV7-8 and TRBJ2-1, with D perhaps TRBD2 (5 bases). Germline-derived CDR1 and CDR2 are SGHVS and FQNEAQ. The CDR3 has 14 residues. Trimming removed 4 bases from V and 5 bases from J, with 12 bases in between. CDR3 nucleotide sequence: TGTGCCAGCAGCTACCTGGGAGCCCACAATGAGCAGTTCTTC. Amino acids: CASSYLGAHNEQFF.

Remarks on this clone: At the DNA level, this CDR3 is encoded by other sequences in the same sample as well. This chain links TRBV6-5 with TRBJ2-7; D is perhaps TRBD1 (5 bases). The germline gives CDR1 MNHEY, CDR2 SVGAGI. Trimming removed 3 bases at V and 0 bases at J, with 12 bases between. The CDR3 totals 15 residues. The CDR3 region has the DNA TGTGCCAGCAGTTATTCATTTGACAGCTCCTACGAGCAGTACTTC. Its protein product is CASSYSFDSSYEQYF.

The genes are TRBV5-6 and TRBJ2-1, with D hard to call. The CDR3 has 15 residues. CDR1 is SGHDT, CDR2 YYEEEE, per germline. V lost 4 bases, J lost 3 bases, and 14 bases lay in between. Here the CDR3 reads CASSPPSPSYNEQFF. CDR3 sequence (DNA): TGTGCCAGCAGCCCACCGTCCCCGAGCTACAATGAGCAGTTCTTC.

This sequence joins TRBV10-3 and TRBJ1-6; D might be TRBD1 (6 bases). The CDR3 has 18 amino acids. Germline-derived CDR1 and CDR2 are ENHRY and SYGVKD. Trimming removed 2 bases at V and 0 bases at J, with 14 bases between. The CDR3 loop reads CAISETPDRSSYNSPLHF. CDR3 coding DNA: TGTGCCATCAGTGAGACACCCGACAGGAGCTCCTATAATTCACCCCTCCACTTT.

The V gene is TRBV5-6, the J gene TRBJ2-5; 8 bases agree with TRBD2. This CDR3 has 14 amino acids. V lost 3 bases and J lost 3; bases outside the gene matches: 4. Per the germline V gene, CDR1 is SGHDT and CDR2 is YYEEEE. The CDR3 protein is CASSSLRGEETQYF. CDR3 nucleotide sequence: TGTGCCAGCAGCTCCCTGCGGGGGGAAGAGACCCAGTACTTC. Based on the CDR3 plus reference TRBV5-6 and TRBJ2-5, the full variable domain is DAGVTQSPTHLIKTRGQQVTLRCSPKSGHDTVSWYQQALGQGPQFIFQYYEEEERQRGNFPDRFSGHQFPNYSSELNVNALLLGDSALYLCASSSLRGEETQYFGPGTRLLVL.

The chain uses TRBV7-2 and TRBJ2-1, with a tentative D call TRBD1 (6 bases). Germline V CDR1 and CDR2: SGHTA, FQGNSA. V gave up 2 bases and J gave up 4 bases, with 12 bases separating them. CDR3 length: 15 amino acids. The CDR3, as DNA: TGTGCCAGCAGCTTATGGGACAAATCTTACAATGAGCAGTTCTTC. This encodes CASSLWDKSYNEQFF.

The V gene is TRBV5-8, the J gene TRBJ1-4; D uncertain. Germline values: CDR1 SGHTS, CDR2 YDEGEE. This CDR3 contains 15 residues. V lost 4 bases to trimming and J lost 4 bases, with 14 bases between them. The CDR3 loop reads CASSRGGWDNEKLFF. The CDR3 nucleotides are TGTGCCAGCAGCAGAGGTGGTTGGGATAATGAAAAACTGTTTTTT. Using reference TRBV5-8 and TRBJ1-4 for the parts outside the CDR3, the full variable domain is EAGVTQSPTHLIKTRGQQATLRCSPISGHTSVYWYQQALGLGLQFLLWYDEGEERNRGNFPPRFSGRQFPNYSSELNVNALELEDSALYLCASSRGGWDNEKLFFGSGTQLSVL.